This T cell receptor beta chain originates from a study of tumor T cells in aggressive B-cell lymphoma. Method: immunoSEQ multiplex PCR; TCRdb's copy keeps in-frame clones and lacks some. The sample carries about 2,200 clones, less than 90% recorded once. CDR3 length equals 14 residues. Germline loops: CDR1 SGHAT, CDR2 FQNNGV. V trimming: 2 bases; J trimming: 4 bases; junction bases outside the gene matches: 2. V usage is TRBV11-2 and J usage is TRBJ2-5, with 9 bases fitting TRBD2. The sequence derives from an adult with diffuse large B cell lymphoma. The source material was tumor tissue. The CDR3 loop is CASSLTSGSETQYF. DNA of the CDR3: TGTGCCAGCAGCTTAACTAGCGGGTCAGAGACCCAGTACTTC.